A selection of T cell receptor beta chains follows, all from one sample in a study of blood T cells in healthy people across ages. TCRdb called the 5' RACE reads again in MiXCR, with one record for every CDR3 protein. The sample lists hundreds of thousands of distinct CDR3 sequences, 40% to 50% occurring once. The specimen was blood. The receptor source for this set is a man aged 80 or over in good health. Each CDR3 is given with its conserved first and last residue. The D gene is left open where the match is weak. A row's size may be missing; if present it is once, few, many or a size class.

J gene	clone size	D gene	V gene	CDR3 DNA	CDR3 protein
TRBJ2-1	many	NA	TRBV20-1	TGCAGTGCTATGGACCTGGGGTCGCAGTTCTTC	CSAMDLGSQFF
TRBJ2-7	few	TRBD1	TRBV5-1	TGCGCCAGCAGCAGAACAGGGGTGAGCTCCTACGAGCAGTACTTC	CASSRTGVSSYEQYF
TRBJ2-1	few	NA	TRBV7-2	TGTGCCAGCAGCTTAGAGTTTCGAAGGGGAAGTGAGCAGTTCTTC	CASSLEFRRGSEQFF
TRBJ1-1	many	NA	TRBV6-6	TGTGCCAGCAGTAGGGGTGTAGACACTGAAGCTTTCTTT	CASSRGVDTEAFF
TRBJ2-7	NA	TRBD1	TRBV10-2	TGCGCCAGCAGTGAGCCCGGACAGGGTCTTTCCTACGAGCAGTACTTC	CASSEPGQGLSYEQYF
TRBJ2-5	NA	NA	TRBV29-1	TGCAGCGGCATACTAGACAATTGGGAGACCCAGTACTTC	CSGILDNWETQYF
TRBJ2-5	NA	NA	TRBV5-1	TGCGCCAGCAGCTCGATAATTGACGATGAGCAGTACTTC	CASSSIIDDEQYF
TRBJ2-3	many	TRBD2	TRBV6-5	TGTGCCAGTACGCTGGGGGGAGGGCCCACAGATACGCAGTATTTT	CASTLGGGPTDTQYF
TRBJ2-2	many	NA	TRBV6-6	TGTGCCAGCAGCCACAAGAACACCGGGGAGCTGTTTTTT	CASSHKNTGELFF
TRBJ1-2	NA	NA	TRBV28	TGTGCCAGCAGTTCCACCTGGGGAGGCTATGGCTACACCTTC	CASSSTWGGYGYTF
TRBJ1-1	NA	NA	TRBV20-1	TGCAGTGCTAGAGGGGCCCCCGGGGCGAACACTGAAGCTTTCTTT	CSARGAPGANTEAFF
TRBJ2-5	many	NA	TRBV6-6	TGTGCCAGCAGTTACCCCAGGCGGCCGTTCCAAGAGACCCAGTACTTC	CASSYPRRPFQETQYF
TRBJ1-6	NA	NA	TRBV9	TGTGCCAGCAGCGTAGCTCTGGATACGAATTCACCCCTCCACTTT	CASSVALDTNSPLHF
TRBJ2-1	few	TRBD2	TRBV12-3/TRBV12-4	TGTGCCAGCAGCTCGGGGGTGGGACTAGCGGGAAGGAATGAGCAGTTCTTC	CASSSGVGLAGRNEQFF
TRBJ2-6	NA	NA	TRBV3-1	TGTGCCAGCAGCCAACCAGGCTCTGGGGCCAACGTCCTGACTTTC	CASSQPGSGANVLTF
TRBJ2-7	few	TRBD1	TRBV7-2	TGTGCCAGCAGCTTAGCGACAGGGCTTTCCTACGAGCAGTACTTC	CASSLATGLSYEQYF
TRBJ2-4	NA	TRBD2	TRBV7-2	TGTGCCAGCAGCCCAGCGGGACCTGTGGACATTCAGTACTTC	CASSPAGPVDIQYF
TRBJ2-1	NA	TRBD2	TRBV6-1	TGTGCCAGCAGTGCAACCGGGACTAGCAATGAGCAGTTCTTC	CASSATGTSNEQFF
TRBJ2-2	NA	TRBD2	TRBV7-2	TGTGCCAGCAGCTTAGAGACTAGCGGGAGTGGTACCGGGGAGCTGTTTTTT	CASSLETSGSGTGELFF
TRBJ2-4	few	NA	TRBV29-1	TGCAGCGTTCACCTCAGGCAGGGTTCATTGTCAAACATTCAGTACTTC	CSVHLRQGSLSNIQYF
TRBJ1-2	NA	NA	TRBV7-9	TGTGCCAGCGGCCCTGGACAGTCGGGCTATGGCTACACCTTC	CASGPGQSGYGYTF
TRBJ2-7	NA	TRBD1	TRBV6-5	TGTGCCAGCAGTTACCGGGGGTTTGGGGACAGGGGGTACGAGCAGTACTTC	CASSYRGFGDRGYEQYF